Shown below are 11 T cell receptor beta chains from a single sample sequenced in a study of cytomegalovirus exposure and HLA in healthy donors. The PCR ran on 60 Vbeta and 13 Jbeta primers. The method was immunoSEQ multiplex PCR; TCRdb's version includes in-frame clones alone and lacks a portion of them. The repertoire holds about 140,000 clones, approximately 80% seen once, with approximately 1.5% in the top ten. The material sequenced was PBMCs. The receptor set was obtained from a man aged 30-40 years in good health and CMV-seropositive.

This clone appeared a single time. The genes are TRBV30 and TRBJ1-5; perhaps TRBD1 as D (5 bases). Trimming shortened V by 5 bases and J by 0 bases, and 20 bases separated the two germline ends. Germline V CDR1 and CDR2: GTSNPN, SVGIG (reference sequence). The CDR3 runs 17 residues. In nucleotides, the CDR3 is TGTGCCTGGTCACGGACGGCAGGGCTCTATAGCAATCAGCCCCAGCATTTT. Protein product: CAWSRTAGLYSNQPQHF.

This clone has a single count. The genes are TRBV30 and TRBJ2-7; D remains unclear. The ends were cut back, 4 bases at V and 0 bases at J, with 10 bases in the middle. Germline loops: CDR1 GTSNPN, CDR2 SVGIG (reference sequence). The CDR3 has 13 residues. This CDR3 reads CAWNPSYSYEQYF. The CDR3 DNA is TGTGCCTGGAATCCCTCGTACTCCTACGAGCAGTACTTC. The full variable domain, with the rest looked up from reference TRBV30 and TRBJ2-7, is SQTIHQWPATLVQPVGSPLSLECTVEGTSNPNLYWYRQAAGRGLQLLFYSVGIGQISSEVPQNLSASRPQDRQFILSSKKLLLSDSGFYLCAWNPSYSYEQYFGPGTRLTVT.

This clone came up a few times. The chain employs TRBV7-8 and TRBJ2-7; TRBD1 matches at 11 bases. There are 15 residues in the CDR3. In germline, CDR1 is SGHVS, CDR2 FQNEAQ. V lost 4 bases, J lost 2 bases, and 4 bases stayed unmatched. The CDR3 DNA sequence: TGTGCCAGCAGCTCACGGACAGGGGGCGCCTACGAGCAGTACTTC. Translating it yields CASSSRTGGAYEQYF.

The V gene is TRBV7-9, the J gene TRBJ2-2, with 10 positions matching TRBD1. The CDR3 runs to 14 residues. V was pared by 7 bases and J by 5 bases, with 4 bases of the junction left unmatched. Germline V gives CDR1 SEHNR, CDR2 FQNEAQ (reference sequence). The CDR3 sequence: CASIGTGVTGELFF. The CDR3 DNA follows: TGTGCCAGCATCGGGACAGGGGTGACCGGGGAGCTGTTTTTT.

The genes are TRBV5-8 and TRBJ2-1; 13 nucleotides align to TRBD2. The CDR3 covers 15 residues. With 4 bases clipped from V and 12 bases from J, the junction kept 10 bases outside the gene matches. Per the germline V gene, CDR1 is SGHTS and CDR2 is YDEGEE. The chain's CDR3 is CASSSRTSGRITQFF. In DNA, the CDR3 is TGTGCCAGCAGCAGTCGGACTAGCGGGAGAATCACGCAGTTCTTC.

This rearrangement joins TRBV18 to TRBJ2-7, with TRBD1 matching 9 bases. This CDR3 region has 15 residues. Per germline, CDR1 KGHSH and CDR2 LQKENI. V shed 2 bases, J shed 3 bases, and the junction held 5 bases outside the gene matches. The CDR3 sequence is CASSPTTGQGYEQYF. For the CDR3, the DNA is TGTGCCAGCTCACCAACAACGGGACAGGGCTACGAGCAGTACTTC.

The V gene is TRBV9, the J gene TRBJ1-6; the match to TRBD1 covers 10 bases. The germline gives CDR1 SGDLS, CDR2 YYNGEE. The CDR3 totals 17 residues. J was trimmed by 6 bases and V by 2 bases; bases with no gene match: 8. The CDR3 DNA sequence: TGTGCCAGCAGCGTGGAACAGGGGACAGGGGTTAATTCACCCCTCCACTTT. Amino acids: CASSVEQGTGVNSPLHF.

The chain links TRBV28 to TRBJ1-1; D unresolved. The CDR3 length is 14 residues. Germline CDR1 is MDHEN and CDR2 is SYDVKM. Trimming left V 7 bases short and J 0 bases short, with 12 bases between. CDR3 nucleotide sequence: TGTGCCAGCACCAAGACATCCATGAACACTGAAGCTTTCTTT. Translation: CASTKTSMNTEAFF.

V gene TRBV7-2 combines with J gene TRBJ2-2; 9 bases are a match to TRBD2. The CDR3 sequence is 15 residues long. Germline CDR1 and CDR2: SGHTA and FQGNSA. The V segment lost 5 bases and the J segment 6 bases; nucleotides outside the gene matches: 7. The CDR3 nucleotides are TGTGCCAGCAGCCCCGGGACTAGCTTTGCCGGGGAGCTGTTTTTT. It specifies CASSPGTSFAGELFF.

This clone is a singleton in its sample. This chain links TRBV2 with TRBJ2-7; no clear D gene. The CDR3 runs to 14 residues. Germline CDR1 reads SNHLY; CDR2 reads FYNNEI. V lost 3 bases, J lost 1 base, and 10 bases lay in between. CDR3 sequence reads: CASSESPMSYEQYF. CDR3 coding DNA: TGTGCCAGCAGTGAGTCCCCTATGTCCTACGAGCAGTACTTC.

Written as DNA, the CDR3 is TGCGCCAGCAGCTTGTCAGGACTGAGGGATACCTACGAGCAGTACTTC. The encoded protein is CASSLSGLRDTYEQYF. J is TRBJ2-7 and V is TRBV5-1; TRBD2 might be the D (5 bases). The CDR3 contains 16 residues. Germline V gene data show CDR1 as SGHRS and CDR2 as YFSETQ. Trimming removed 1 base at V and 2 bases at J, with 16 bases between.